A selection of T cell receptor beta chains follows, all from one sample in a study of T cell repertoires in cytomegalovirus infection. TCRdb reanalysed the reads using MiXCR and keeps one entry per CDR3 protein. In the table there are hundreds of thousands of distinct CDR3 sequences, roughly a third of which are singletons. Source material: PBMCs. These receptors were taken from a human donor in good health (CMV status not recorded). Some clones in this sample may be carry-over from other donors' samples. Each CDR3 is given with its conserved first and last residue. The D gene is left open where the match is weak. The size of a clone is reported for some rows only, either as once, few or many, or as a class for expanded clones.

v_call: TRBV28; j_call: TRBJ1-4; cdr3_length: 11; d_call: .; clone_size: .; cdr3_aa: CASSGHEKLFF; cdr3_nt: TGTGCCAGCAGTGGACATGAAAAACTGTTTTTT
v_call: TRBV10-3; j_call: TRBJ2-7; cdr3_length: 13; d_call: TRBD2; clone_size: .; cdr3_aa: CAIKSGSDYEQYF; cdr3_nt: TGTGCCATCAAAAGCGGGAGTGATTACGAGCAGTACTTC
v_call: TRBV7-9; j_call: TRBJ1-6; cdr3_length: 13; d_call: .; clone_size: .; cdr3_aa: CASSLVPNSPLHF; cdr3_nt: TGTGCCAGCAGCTTAGTGCCCAATTCACCCCTCCACTTT
v_call: TRBV9; j_call: TRBJ2-1; cdr3_length: 14; d_call: TRBD1; clone_size: .; cdr3_aa: CASSGQGFYNEQFF; cdr3_nt: TGTGCCAGCAGCGGACAGGGGTTCTACAATGAGCAGTTCTTC
v_call: TRBV2; j_call: TRBJ2-1; cdr3_length: 14; d_call: .; clone_size: .; cdr3_aa: CASSDRGTQGEQFF; cdr3_nt: TGTGCCAGCAGTGACCGGGGGACTCAGGGTGAGCAGTTCTTC
v_call: TRBV6-1; j_call: TRBJ1-6; cdr3_length: 17; d_call: .; clone_size: .; cdr3_aa: CASSSRGVWESSSPLHF; cdr3_nt: TGTGCCAGCAGTTCACGGGGGGTTTGGGAGAGTAGCTCACCCCTCCACTTT
v_call: TRBV19; j_call: TRBJ1-2; cdr3_length: 13; d_call: TRBD1; clone_size: many; cdr3_aa: CASSSTGEYGYTF; cdr3_nt: TGTGCCAGTAGTTCAACAGGGGAGTATGGCTACACCTTC
v_call: TRBV19; j_call: TRBJ2-3; cdr3_length: 15; d_call: .; clone_size: .; cdr3_aa: CASSIRRDRTDTQYF; cdr3_nt: TGTGCCAGTAGTATTCGGCGGGACCGCACAGATACGCAGTATTTT
v_call: TRBV9; j_call: TRBJ2-6; cdr3_length: 14; d_call: .; clone_size: .; cdr3_aa: CAISVAAGANVLTF; cdr3_nt: TGTGCCATCAGCGTAGCTGCGGGGGCCAACGTCCTGACTTTC
v_call: TRBV27; j_call: TRBJ1-5; cdr3_length: 19; d_call: .; clone_size: .; cdr3_aa: CASSLTHPKRGGSNQPQHF; cdr3_nt: TGTGCCAGCAGTCTTACCCATCCGAAGAGAGGGGGTAGCAATCAGCCCCAGCATTTT
v_call: TRBV7-9; j_call: TRBJ2-2; cdr3_length: 15; d_call: .; clone_size: .; cdr3_aa: CASSRQEGGFGELFF; cdr3_nt: TGTGCCAGCAGCCGCCAGGAGGGGGGCTTCGGGGAGCTGTTTTTT
v_call: TRBV19; j_call: TRBJ2-2; cdr3_length: 18; d_call: TRBD2; clone_size: .; cdr3_aa: CASTAQGLAGGPTGELFF; cdr3_nt: TGTGCCAGTACCGCCCAAGGACTAGCGGGAGGGCCGACCGGGGAGCTGTTTTTT
v_call: TRBV12-3/TRBV12-4; j_call: TRBJ2-7; cdr3_length: 13; d_call: TRBD2; clone_size: few; cdr3_aa: CASRAGAGHEQYF; cdr3_nt: TGTGCCAGCAGAGCGGGAGCCGGCCACGAGCAGTACTTC
v_call: TRBV19; j_call: TRBJ1-1; cdr3_length: 15; d_call: .; clone_size: few; cdr3_aa: CASSIPLQRNTEAFF; cdr3_nt: TGTGCCAGTAGCATACCCTTACAGAGGAACACTGAAGCTTTCTTT
v_call: TRBV12-3/TRBV12-4; j_call: TRBJ1-2; cdr3_length: 13; d_call: .; clone_size: many; cdr3_aa: CASSLTPGWGYTF; cdr3_nt: TGTGCCAGCAGTTTAACCCCGGGGTGGGGCTACACCTTC
v_call: TRBV6-1; j_call: TRBJ1-1; cdr3_length: 13; d_call: .; clone_size: few; cdr3_aa: CASRFSENTEAFF; cdr3_nt: TGTGCCAGCAGATTCTCGGAGAACACTGAAGCTTTCTTT
v_call: TRBV6-5; j_call: TRBJ1-5; cdr3_length: 16; d_call: TRBD1; clone_size: few; cdr3_aa: CASSTGTGFMNQPQHF; cdr3_nt: TGTGCCAGCAGTACCGGGACAGGGTTCATGAATCAGCCCCAGCATTTT
v_call: TRBV20-1; j_call: TRBJ2-3; cdr3_length: 15; d_call: TRBD2; clone_size: .; cdr3_aa: CSARGRTSGTDTQYF; cdr3_nt: TGCAGTGCTAGAGGGCGGACTAGCGGCACAGATACGCAGTATTTT
v_call: TRBV3-1; j_call: TRBJ2-7; cdr3_length: 14; d_call: TRBD2; clone_size: .; cdr3_aa: CASSHSGDSYEQYF; cdr3_nt: TGTGCCAGCAGCCACAGCGGGGACTCCTACGAGCAGTACTTC
v_call: TRBV7-8; j_call: TRBJ1-1; cdr3_length: 14; d_call: .; clone_size: .; cdr3_aa: CASSWGSLPPEAFF; cdr3_nt: TGTGCCAGCAGCTGGGGATCTCTACCCCCGGAAGCTTTCTTT
v_call: TRBV6-2/TRBV6-3; j_call: TRBJ1-1; cdr3_length: 14; d_call: .; clone_size: .; cdr3_aa: CASSYSGRDTEAFF; cdr3_nt: TGTGCCAGCAGTTACTCGGGCAGGGACACTGAAGCTTTCTTT
v_call: TRBV7-8; j_call: TRBJ2-5; cdr3_length: 15; d_call: TRBD2; clone_size: many; cdr3_aa: CASSLPAGGEETQYF; cdr3_nt: TGTGCCAGCAGCTTACCAGCGGGGGGGGAAGAGACCCAGTACTTC
v_call: TRBV6-5; j_call: TRBJ1-5; cdr3_length: 15; d_call: .; clone_size: .; cdr3_aa: CASSYSRGAEQPQHF; cdr3_nt: TGTGCCAGCAGTTACTCGCGGGGTGCAGAACAGCCCCAGCATTTT
v_call: TRBV28; j_call: TRBJ1-6; cdr3_length: 13; d_call: .; clone_size: .; cdr3_aa: CASQDRFSSPLHF; cdr3_nt: TGTGCCAGCCAGGACAGATTCTCTTCACCCCTCCACTTT
v_call: TRBV7-2; j_call: TRBJ2-4; cdr3_length: 13; d_call: TRBD2; clone_size: .; cdr3_aa: CASSRGREAPQYF; cdr3_nt: TGTGCCAGCAGCCGGGGGAGGGAGGCGCCCCAGTACTTC
v_call: TRBV12-3/TRBV12-4; j_call: TRBJ2-7; cdr3_length: 14; d_call: .; clone_size: .; cdr3_aa: CASSQPHLSYEQYF; cdr3_nt: TGTGCCAGCAGTCAACCGCACCTTTCCTACGAGCAGTACTTC
v_call: TRBV7-7; j_call: TRBJ2-1; cdr3_length: 14; d_call: .; clone_size: .; cdr3_aa: CASSDPASYHEQFF; cdr3_nt: TGTGCTAGCAGCGACCCGGCGAGCTATCATGAGCAGTTCTTC
v_call: TRBV5-6; j_call: TRBJ1-6; cdr3_length: 15; d_call: .; clone_size: .; cdr3_aa: CASSPPQGIDSPLNF; cdr3_nt: TGTGCCAGCAGCCCCCCCCAGGGTATAGATTCACCCCTCAACTTT
v_call: TRBV6-8; j_call: TRBJ1-2; cdr3_length: 14; d_call: .; clone_size: .; cdr3_aa: CASSDSTDFNCYTF; cdr3_nt: TGTGCCAGCAGTGACTCCACGGACTTTAATTGCTACACCTTC
v_call: TRBV7-2; j_call: TRBJ2-7; cdr3_length: 15; d_call: .; clone_size: .; cdr3_aa: CASSRGLANLYEQYF; cdr3_nt: TGTGCCAGCAGCCGAGGACTGGCCAACCTGTACGAGCAGTACTTC
v_call: TRBV24-1; j_call: TRBJ1-2; cdr3_length: 13; d_call: .; clone_size: .; cdr3_aa: CATSGPDNYGYTF; cdr3_nt: TGTGCCACCAGTGGCCCAGACAACTATGGCTACACCTTC
v_call: TRBV7-9; j_call: TRBJ1-4; cdr3_length: 15; d_call: .; clone_size: .; cdr3_aa: CASSTRTDHNEKLFF; cdr3_nt: TGTGCCAGCAGCACGAGGACAGATCACAATGAAAAACTGTTTTTT
v_call: TRBV7-8; j_call: TRBJ2-7; cdr3_length: 17; d_call: TRBD2; clone_size: few; cdr3_aa: CASSLVASGRPSDEQYF; cdr3_nt: TGTGCCAGCAGCTTAGTGGCTAGCGGGAGGCCTAGTGACGAGCAGTACTTC
v_call: TRBV28; j_call: TRBJ2-6; cdr3_length: 15; d_call: .; clone_size: .; cdr3_aa: CASSQGSSGANVLTF; cdr3_nt: TGTGCCAGCAGCCAAGGGAGCTCTGGGGCCAACGTCCTGACTTTC
v_call: TRBV20-1; j_call: TRBJ1-2; cdr3_length: 11; d_call: .; clone_size: .; cdr3_aa: CSASNDYGYTF; cdr3_nt: TGCAGTGCTAGTAACGACTATGGCTACACCTTC